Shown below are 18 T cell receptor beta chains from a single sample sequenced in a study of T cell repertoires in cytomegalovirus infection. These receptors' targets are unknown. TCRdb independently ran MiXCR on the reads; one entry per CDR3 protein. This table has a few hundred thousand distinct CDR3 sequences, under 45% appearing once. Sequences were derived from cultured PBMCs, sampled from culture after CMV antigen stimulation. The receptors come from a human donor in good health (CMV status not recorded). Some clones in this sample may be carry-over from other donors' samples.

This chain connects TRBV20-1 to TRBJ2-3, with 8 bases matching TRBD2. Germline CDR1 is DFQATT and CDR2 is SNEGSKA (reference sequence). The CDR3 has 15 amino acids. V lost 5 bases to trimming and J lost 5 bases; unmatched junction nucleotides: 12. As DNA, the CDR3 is TGCAGTGCTTGCCTTCGGTCGGGGGGGCAAGATACGCAGTATTTT. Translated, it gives CSACLRSGGQDTQYF.

The CDR3 DNA is TGTGCCAGCAGCTTTATAGCGGGAGGGATGGACGAGCAGTACTTC. This sequence encodes CASSFIAGGMDEQYF. V usage is TRBV7-2 and J usage is TRBJ2-7; 11 bases fit TRBD2. The junction had 6 bases not matched to a gene; V was cut back by 3 bases and J by 5 bases. The CDR3 runs to 15 residues. Germline V gene lookup returns CDR1 SGHTA and CDR2 FQGNSA.

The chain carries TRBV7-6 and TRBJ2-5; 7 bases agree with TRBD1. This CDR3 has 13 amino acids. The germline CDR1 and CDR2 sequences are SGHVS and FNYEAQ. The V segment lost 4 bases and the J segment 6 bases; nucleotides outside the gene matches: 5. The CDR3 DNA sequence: TGTGCCAGCAGCTATACAGGGGTGAAGACCCAGTACTTC. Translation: CASSYTGVKTQYF.

The CDR3 DNA is TGTGCCAGCAGTTTATACGCCAGGGCAACTAATGAAAAACTGTTTTTT. This sequence encodes CASSLYARATNEKLFF. V and J are TRBV28 and TRBJ1-4; D might be TRBD1 (5 bases). Germline loops: CDR1 MDHEN, CDR2 SYDVKM. V lost 1 base to trimming and J lost 0 bases, with 9 bases between them. The length of the CDR3 is 16 residues.

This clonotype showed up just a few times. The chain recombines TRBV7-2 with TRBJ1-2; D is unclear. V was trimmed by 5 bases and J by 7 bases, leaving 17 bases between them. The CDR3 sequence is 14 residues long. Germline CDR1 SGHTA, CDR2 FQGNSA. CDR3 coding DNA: TGTGCCAGCAGCCCGTCCTTCGTGGGCACTGGCTACACCTTC. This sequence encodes CASSPSFVGTGYTF. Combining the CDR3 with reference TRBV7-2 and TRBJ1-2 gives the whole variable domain GAGVSQSPSNKVTEKGKDVELRCDPISGHTALYWYRQSLGQGLEFLIYFQGNSAPDKSGLPSDRFSAERTGGSVSTLTIQRTQQEDSAVYLCASSPSFVGTGYTFGSGTRLTVV.

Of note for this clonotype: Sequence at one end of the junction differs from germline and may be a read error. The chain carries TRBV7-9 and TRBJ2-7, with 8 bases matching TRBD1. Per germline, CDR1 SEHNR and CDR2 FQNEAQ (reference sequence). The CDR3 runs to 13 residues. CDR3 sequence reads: CASSLEFSTGADF. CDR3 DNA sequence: TGTGCCAGCAGCTTAGAATTTTCGACAGGGGCGGACTTC.

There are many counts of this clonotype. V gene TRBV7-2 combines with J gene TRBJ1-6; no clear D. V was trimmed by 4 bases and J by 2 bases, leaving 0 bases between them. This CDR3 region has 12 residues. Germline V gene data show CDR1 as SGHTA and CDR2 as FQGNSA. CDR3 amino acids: CASSSYNSPLHF. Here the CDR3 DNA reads TGTGCCAGCAGCTCCTATAATTCACCCCTCCACTTT.

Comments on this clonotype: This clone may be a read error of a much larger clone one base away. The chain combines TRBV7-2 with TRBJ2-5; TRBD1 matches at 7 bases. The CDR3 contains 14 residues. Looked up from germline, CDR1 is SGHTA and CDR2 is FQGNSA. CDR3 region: CASSRRDSQETRYF. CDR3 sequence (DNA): TGTGCCAGCAGCCGACGGGACAGTCAAGAGACCCGGTACTTC.

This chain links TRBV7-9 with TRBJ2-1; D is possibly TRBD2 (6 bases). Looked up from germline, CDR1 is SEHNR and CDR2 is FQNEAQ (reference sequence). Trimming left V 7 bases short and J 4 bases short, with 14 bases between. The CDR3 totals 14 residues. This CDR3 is CASIGVAAYNEQFF. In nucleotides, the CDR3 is TGTGCCAGCATCGGGGTAGCGGCGTACAATGAGCAGTTCTTC.

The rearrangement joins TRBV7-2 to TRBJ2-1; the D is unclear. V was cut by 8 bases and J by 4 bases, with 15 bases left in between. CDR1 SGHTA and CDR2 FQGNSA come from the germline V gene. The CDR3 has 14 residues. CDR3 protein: CASQKRVSYNEQFF. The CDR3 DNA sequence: TGTGCCAGCCAAAAGAGAGTGTCGTACAATGAGCAGTTCTTC.

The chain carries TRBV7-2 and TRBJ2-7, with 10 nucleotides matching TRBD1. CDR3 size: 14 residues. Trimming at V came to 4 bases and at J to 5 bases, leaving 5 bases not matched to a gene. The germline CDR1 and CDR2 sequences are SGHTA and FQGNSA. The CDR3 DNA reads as TGTGCCAGCAGCTCCACCGGGACAGGGGACGAGCAGTACTTC. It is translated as CASSSTGTGDEQYF.

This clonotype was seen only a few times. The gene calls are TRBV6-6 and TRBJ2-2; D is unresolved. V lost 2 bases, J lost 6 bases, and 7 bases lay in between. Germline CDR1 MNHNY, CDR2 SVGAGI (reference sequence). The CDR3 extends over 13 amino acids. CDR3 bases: TGTGCCAGCAGTTACCAAATCGCCGGGGAGCTGTTTTTT. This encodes CASSYQIAGELFF.

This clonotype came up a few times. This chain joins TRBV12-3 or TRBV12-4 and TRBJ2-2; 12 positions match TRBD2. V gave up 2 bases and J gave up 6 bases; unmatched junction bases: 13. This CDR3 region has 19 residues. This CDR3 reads CASSLKGLAGHSRAGELFF. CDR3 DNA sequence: TGTGCCAGCAGTTTAAAAGGACTAGCGGGACATTCGCGGGCCGGGGAGCTGTTTTTT.

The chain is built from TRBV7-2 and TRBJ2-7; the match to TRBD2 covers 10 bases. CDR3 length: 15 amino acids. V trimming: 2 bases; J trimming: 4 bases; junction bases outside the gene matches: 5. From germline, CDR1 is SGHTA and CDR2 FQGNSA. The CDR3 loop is CASSLRAGGPYEQYF. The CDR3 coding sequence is TGTGCCAGCAGCTTACGAGCGGGAGGGCCATACGAGCAGTACTTC.

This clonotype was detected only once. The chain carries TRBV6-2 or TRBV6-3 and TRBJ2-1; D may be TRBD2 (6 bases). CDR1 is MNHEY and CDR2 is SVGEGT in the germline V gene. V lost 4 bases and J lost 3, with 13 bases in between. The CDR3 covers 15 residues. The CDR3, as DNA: TGTGCCAGCAGTTTCGCCGGGAGTCACTACAATGAGCAGTTCTTC. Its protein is CASSFAGSHYNEQFF.

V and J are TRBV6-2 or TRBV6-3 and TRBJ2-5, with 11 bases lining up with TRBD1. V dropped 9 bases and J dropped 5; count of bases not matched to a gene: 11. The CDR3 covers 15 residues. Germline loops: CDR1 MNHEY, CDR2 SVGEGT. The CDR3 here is CASSPGQGVSETQYF. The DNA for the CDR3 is TGTGCCAGTTCCCCGGGACAGGGGGTCTCGGAGACCCAGTACTTC.

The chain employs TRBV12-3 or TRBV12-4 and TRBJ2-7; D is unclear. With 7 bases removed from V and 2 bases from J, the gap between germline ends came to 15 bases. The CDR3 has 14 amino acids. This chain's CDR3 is CASNSRESAYEQYF. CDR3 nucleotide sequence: TGTGCCAGCAATTCCCGAGAGAGTGCCTACGAGCAGTACTTC.

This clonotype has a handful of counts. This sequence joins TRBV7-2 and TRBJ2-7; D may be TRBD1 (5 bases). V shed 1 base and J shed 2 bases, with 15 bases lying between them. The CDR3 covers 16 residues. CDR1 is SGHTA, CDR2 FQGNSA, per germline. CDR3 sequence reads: CASSLEVARTTYEQYF. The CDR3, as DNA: TGTGCCAGCAGCTTAGAGGTCGCCAGGACAACCTACGAGCAGTACTTC.